This T cell receptor beta chain derives from a study of T cells in tuberculosis. Profiling relied on immunoSEQ multiplex PCR, and the TCRdb table lists in-frame clones only, not all of them. The table includes nearly 60,000 clones, approximately 88% detected once. V shed 5 bases and J 6 bases; nucleotides not matched to a gene: 10. Germline lookup yields CDR1 SGHNT and CDR2 YYREEE (reference sequence). The CDR3 spans 14 residues. Cells were sorted from thawed PBMC rested overnight and stained with GMM-loaded CD1B tetramer, viability dye and anti-CD3. The CD1B tetramers carried C32 glucose monomycolate purified from Rhodococcus equi. Before cryopreservation, the sorted PBMC lost their CD14-expressing monocytes.

V gene TRBV5-4 combines with J gene TRBJ1-2, with 7 bases lining up with TRBD1. Input material: CD1b-GMM tetramer-negative cells sorted from PBMCs. The receptor's source is an adult woman with latent tuberculosis. The CDR3 spells CASSSILQGDGYTF. The CDR3, as DNA: TGTGCCAGCAGTTCTATTCTTCAGGGGGATGGCTACACCTTC.